One and the same sample provided the 8 T cell receptor beta chains below, sequenced in a study of OX40 agonist ivuxolimab in advanced cancers. The repertoire was sequenced with immunoSEQ multiplex PCR; TCRdb's copy has only in-frame clones and lacks some. The sample lists fewer than 45,000 clones; approximately 87% were seen once. The starting material was CD4+ or CD8+ T cells sorted from blood, obtained in a trial of the OX40 agonist ivuxolimab. All receptors derive from an adult with an advanced solid tumor such as melanoma, head and neck, liver or kidney cancer.

This clone turned up a few times. V usage is TRBV19 and J usage is TRBJ2-6; 8 positions match TRBD1. Looked up from germline, CDR1 is LNHDA and CDR2 is SQIVND (reference sequence). The trim removed 2 bases at V and 4 bases at J, leaving 4 bases unmatched. The CDR3 runs 16 residues. This chain's CDR3 is CASSIQGAIGANVLTF. CDR3 DNA: TGTGCCAGTAGTATACAGGGGGCGATAGGGGCCAACGTCCTGACTTTC.

V is TRBV19 and J is TRBJ1-1; no clear D. Germline V gene sequence: CDR1 LNHDA, CDR2 SQIVND (reference sequence). CDR3 size: 14 residues. The ends were cut back, 4 bases at V and 4 bases at J, with 13 bases in the middle. The CDR3, as DNA: TGTGCCAGTAGTACCCCGGCGTACGGCACTGAAGCTTTCTTT. It codes for CASSTPAYGTEAFF.

The rearrangement uses TRBV19 and TRBJ1-3, with D possibly TRBD1 on 6 matching bases. Germline V gene data show CDR1 as LNHDA and CDR2 as SQIVND (reference sequence). Trimming removed 5 bases at V and 1 base at J, with 12 bases between. This CDR3 comprises 15 residues. As DNA, the CDR3 is TGTGCCAGTAGTGGGGGCGAGGCGTCTGGAAACACCATATATTTT. This sequence encodes CASSGGEASGNTIYF.

The gene calls are TRBV9 and TRBJ2-7; 9 bases are a match to TRBD2. CDR1 is SGDLS and CDR2 is YYNGEE in the germline V gene. The CDR3 loop spans 17 amino acids. V shed 3 bases, J shed 0 bases, and the junction held 10 bases outside the gene matches. The CDR3 loop reads CASSAAGGKPSSYEQYF. CDR3 in DNA: TGTGCCAGCAGCGCCGCGGGGGGGAAACCATCCTCCTACGAGCAGTACTTC.

The rearrangement links TRBV7-9 to TRBJ2-3; D may be TRBD2 (5 bases). Germline CDR1 is SEHNR and CDR2 is FQNEAQ (reference sequence). The CDR3 is 15 amino acids. V lost 2 bases and J 2 bases, leaving 11 bases between the germline ends. CDR3 DNA sequence: TGTGCCAGCAGCTTATCCCGGACTGTCACAGATACGCAGTATTTT. Protein sequence: CASSLSRTVTDTQYF.

The chain recombines TRBV28 with TRBJ1-5; unclear D gene. V gave up 3 bases and J gave up 0 bases, with 9 bases separating them. CDR1 and CDR2 (germline): MDHEN, SYDVKM. CDR3 size: 15 residues. The CDR3 loop is CASSLQVYSNQPQHF. The CDR3 region has the DNA TGTGCCAGCAGTTTGCAGGTCTATAGCAATCAGCCCCAGCATTTT. Supplemented by reference TRBV28 and TRBJ1-5, the full variable domain reads DVKVTQSSRYLVKRTGEKVFLECVQDMDHENMFWYRQDPGLGLRLIYFSYDVKMKEKGDIPEGYSVSREKKERFSLILESASTNQTSMYLCASSLQVYSNQPQHFGDGTRLSIL.

J is TRBJ2-3 and V is TRBV27, with D unclear. Germline CDR1 reads MNHEY; CDR2 reads SMNVEV (reference sequence). Between the trimmed V and J ends, which lost 6 bases and 1 base, there was a span of 5 bases. This CDR3 region has 12 residues. CDR3 amino acids: CASRAGTDTQYF. For the CDR3, the DNA is TGTGCCAGCAGAGCCGGCACAGATACGCAGTATTTT.

This chain joins TRBV6-6 and TRBJ1-5; possible D gene TRBD1, 6 bases. The CDR3 runs to 14 residues. V gave up 6 bases and J gave up 2 bases, with 11 bases separating them. CDR1 MNHNY and CDR2 SVGAGI come from the germline V gene (reference sequence). The CDR3 spells CASRERQGNQPQHF. The CDR3, as DNA: TGTGCCAGCAGGGAAAGACAGGGCAATCAGCCCCAGCATTTT.